Sequencing of this TCR beta chain was carried out in a study of cytomegalovirus exposure and HLA in healthy donors. Researchers ran the PCR with 60 Vbeta and 13 Jbeta primers. TCRdb's table, derived via immunoSEQ multiplex PCR, lists solely in-frame clones and lacks some. The sample consists of around 190,000 clones, over 75% of them appearing once. V was clipped by 2 bases and J by 9 bases, with 8 bases between them. Germline V gene data show CDR1 as MNHEY and CDR2 as SVGAGI. This CDR3 is 12 amino acids long. Broader study findings: The Asian-associated ancestry cluster reportedly had fewer N-insertions than the approximately 700-donor mean in a later analysis. 164 TCR beta chains were listed as cytomegalovirus-associated. Previous analysis showed most TCR beta V segments were productive about 90% or about 30% of the time. What a later analysis showed was that several of the most significant clusters appeared linked to common viral pathogens.

Concerning this clone: As yet, its antigen is unknown.

This sequence was found in a woman aged 50 to 60 in good health and CMV-seronegative. Sequenced input: PBMCs. The chain is built from TRBV6-5 and TRBJ2-1, with a possible D match to TRBD2 (5 bases). The CDR3 DNA reads TGTGCCAGCAGTTACCTCCGGGGTGAGCAGTTCTTC. Translation: CASSYLRGEQFF.